This T cell receptor (beta chain) derives from a study of neurological immune-mediated disorders. Study-level results: Multiple sclerosis patients had less TCR clonal expansion than even healthy controls, unlike HTLV-1-associated myelopathy. On phylogenetic grouping, the repertoires of 18 of 34 multiple sclerosis patients fell within one related-CDR3 cluster, constituting a possible signature.

In its sample, this clonotype was seen many times. Its cognate antigen is unknown. The study built sorted libraries from 800,000 to 1,000,000 CD4+ or CD8+ T cells. A 10-nucleotide random UMI tagged transcripts in template-switch 5'RACE cDNA synthesis. TCRdb analysed the 5' RACE reads with MiXCR anew, one entry per CDR3 protein. This table has 50,000 to 60,000 distinct CDR3 sequences, approximately 3.6% appearing once. The clonotype originates from a woman aged 40 to 50 with multiple sclerosis. Material for sequencing was CD4+ T cells from blood.

The CDR3 bases are TGTGCCAGCTCACCAATAGTCTCCTACGAGCAGTACTTC. As protein: CASSPIVSYEQYF. The genes are TRBV18 and TRBJ2-7; D is uncertain. The CDR3 totals 13 residues. In germline, CDR1 is KGHSH, CDR2 LQKENI. The V and J ends lost 2 bases and 0 bases respectively, with 5 bases between them.